Only a few counts were recorded for the clone carrying this T cell receptor (beta chain). This record belongs to a study of blood T cells in healthy people across ages. A J-beta primer mix and a sample-barcoded 5' primer were used in a second PCR of about 6 to 12 cycles. TCRdb itself ran the 5' RACE reads through MiXCR, one entry per CDR3 protein. The table has 850,000 to 1,000,000 distinct CDR3 sequences, roughly half seen once. CDR3 size: 13 residues. The germline CDR1 and CDR2 sequences are DFQATT and SNEGSKA (reference sequence). The chain combines TRBV20-1 with TRBJ2-4; D gene ambiguous. The DNA end is more similar to TRBJ2-7, so the J call may be wrong. The receptor was derived from a woman aged 55-70 years in good health. Sequenced material: blood. The CDR3: CSAREDHPYEQYF. The CDR3, as DNA: TGCAGTGCTAGAGAGGACCACCCCTACGAGCAGTACTTC.